The entry below gives a single T cell receptor beta chain sequence along with its context. Libraries were prepared by immunoSEQ multiplex PCR; TCRdb keeps only in-frame clonotypes and omits some of them. Of 65,000 to 90,000 clones listed, approximately 83% are singletons. These data come from a study of technical replicates of blood from several donors. Germline V gene sequence: CDR1 SQVTM, CDR2 ANQGSEA. J gave up 7 bases and V 6 bases, and 9 bases lay outside the gene matches. The CDR3 is 12 amino acids. The chain links TRBV29-1 to TRBJ2-7; TRBD1 aligns across 7 bases. Sequenced input: PBMCs. The receptor comes from a human donor in good health. Some clones in this sample may be carry-over from other donors' samples. CDR3 in amino acids: CSVTTGNREQYF. The CDR3 DNA sequence: TGCAGCGTGACGACAGGGAATCGGGAGCAGTACTTC.